A selection of T cell receptor beta chains follows, all from one sample in a study of T-cell memory formation after mild COVID-19. TCRdb called the 5' RACE reads again in MiXCR, with one record for every CDR3 protein. The profile shows 250,000 or so distinct CDR3 sequences, more than 15% of them singletons. The sequenced sample was PBMCs or a T cell subset sorted from them (not recorded which). These receptors all stem from a man between 18 and 29 years old who had mild COVID-19 (a few samples of this study predate the infection). Cell type and time point are not known. CDR3s include the opening cysteine and the closing phenylalanine or tryptophan. Each record gives: clone size, D gene, J gene, V gene, CDR3 protein, CDR3 DNA. The D gene is left open where the match is weak. Rows may omit the clone size; those that give it use once, few, many or a size class.

.,.,TRBJ1-2,TRBV24-1,CATSGENYGYTF,TGTGCCACCAGCGGGGAGAACTATGGCTACACCTTC
few,.,TRBJ1-5,TRBV20-1,CSASGQGSNQPQHF,TGCAGTGCTAGCGGGCAGGGGAGCAATCAGCCCCAGCATTTT
.,.,TRBJ2-7,TRBV18,CASSPRQGHEQYF,TGTGCCAGCTCACCACGCCAGGGTCACGAGCAGTACTTC
few,.,TRBJ2-2,TRBV3-1,CASHLKSTGELFF,TGTGCCAGCCACCTAAAGAGCACCGGGGAGCTGTTTTTT
few,.,TRBJ2-2,TRBV5-1,CASSFVRATNTGELFF,TGCGCCAGCAGCTTCGTCAGGGCCACGAACACCGGGGAGCTGTTTTTT
few,.,TRBJ2-1,TRBV7-3,CASSGFGTPLDQQFF,TGTGCCAGCAGCGGATTCGGGACCCCCTTAGATCAGCAGTTCTTC
few,.,TRBJ2-7,TRBV5-1,CASSLSSRNYEQYF,TGCGCCAGCAGCTTGTCGAGTCGGAACTACGAGCAGTACTTC
.,TRBD1,TRBJ2-6,TRBV4-2,CASSQRTWQGAEGANVLTF,TGTGCCAGCAGCCAGAGAACCTGGCAGGGGGCCGAGGGGGCCAACGTCCTGACTTTC
.,.,TRBJ1-5,TRBV15,CATSRDWRDTNQPQHF,TGTGCCACCAGCAGAGACTGGAGGGATACCAATCAGCCCCAGCATTTT
.,.,TRBJ2-6,TRBV4-2,CASSKVGRGSSGANVLTF,TGTGCCAGCAGCAAAGTGGGGCGGGGAAGCTCTGGGGCCAACGTCCTGACTTTC
many,TRBD1,TRBJ1-2,TRBV28,CASSAPGQGGGYTF,TGTGCCAGCAGTGCCCCGGGACAGGGGGGAGGCTACACCTTC
many,.,TRBJ2-7,TRBV9,CASGRGYEQYF,TGTGCCAGCGGAAGGGGTTATGAGCAGTACTTC
.,.,TRBJ1-4,TRBV29-1,CSSLDATNEKLFF,TGCAGCTCCTTGGATGCAACTAATGAAAAACTGTTTTTT
few,TRBD1,TRBJ2-5,TRBV9,CASSVADRARGTQYF,TGTGCCAGCAGCGTAGCGGACAGGGCCCGCGGGACCCAGTACTTC
few,.,TRBJ2-7,TRBV7-6,CASSTLGRGEQYF,TGTGCCAGCAGCACCCTAGGGCGGGGCGAGCAGTACTTC
few,TRBD1,TRBJ1-4,TRBV7-2,CASSLSGQSFEKLFF,TGTGCCAGCAGCCTCTCGGGACAGTCTTTTGAAAAACTGTTTTTT
few,.,TRBJ1-1,TRBV9,CASSVATSGVEAFF,TGTGCCAGCAGCGTAGCTACCTCGGGGGTTGAAGCTTTCTTT
many,.,TRBJ2-3,TRBV5-1,CASSYWGSDTQYF,TGCGCCAGCAGTTATTGGGGTTCAGATACGCAGTATTTT
many,.,TRBJ2-2,TRBV6-2/TRBV6-3,CASSYGTPNTGELFF,TGTGCCAGCAGTTACGGGACACCTAACACCGGGGAGCTGTTTTTT
few,TRBD2,TRBJ2-3,TRBV7-2,CASSLQLAGGPPQYF,TGTGCCAGCAGCCTACAACTAGCGGGGGGGCCCCCGCAGTATTTT
.,.,TRBJ2-2,TRBV11-2,CASSFSPGELFF,TGTGCCAGCAGCTTTTCTCCCGGGGAGCTGTTTTTT
few,.,TRBJ2-3,TRBV4-3,CASSQGLLTDTQYF,TGCGCCAGCAGCCAAGGGTTGCTTACAGATACGCAGTATTTT
few,.,TRBJ2-7,TRBV4-2,CASSQERVDYEQYF,TGTGCCAGCAGCCAAGAAAGGGTAGACTACGAGCAGTACTTC
.,.,TRBJ1-6,TRBV19,CASSMDGLRDNSPLHF,TGTGCCAGTAGTATGGACGGGCTTCGGGATAATTCACCCCTCCACTTT
few,.,TRBJ1-2,TRBV5-1,CASSLGLGLNYGYTF,TGCGCCAGCAGCCTAGGGTTGGGGCTGAACTATGGCTACACCTTC
.,.,TRBJ2-3,TRBV20-1,CSAGKLSTDTQYF,TGCAGTGCTGGGAAGCTGAGCACAGATACGCAGTATTTT
few,.,TRBJ2-4,TRBV28,CASSPTGVPGIQYF,TGTGCCAGCAGTCCGACCGGGGTCCCAGGGATTCAGTACTTC
.,TRBD1,TRBJ1-6,TRBV11-2,CASSSTGTANSPLHF,TGTGCCAGCAGCTCCACCGGGACAGCCAATTCACCCCTCCACTTT
few,TRBD2,TRBJ2-4,TRBV7-9,CASSDIVAGGPLKHKNIQYF,TGTGCCAGCAGCGACATCGTAGCGGGGGGGCCTTTAAAACACAAAAACATTCAGTACTTC
.,.,TRBJ2-1,TRBV6-5,CASSYSLVNEQFF,TGTGCCAGCAGTTACTCTCTGGTCAATGAGCAGTTCTTC
few,.,TRBJ1-1,TRBV19,CASSIAQMNTEAFF,TGTGCCAGTAGTATCGCACAGATGAACACTGAAGCTTTCTTT
.,TRBD2,TRBJ2-1,TRBV7-2,CASSSGTIRWAHNEQFF,TGTGCCAGCAGCTCAGGGACTATCCGGTGGGCACACAATGAGCAGTTCTTC
few,TRBD2,TRBJ2-1,TRBV7-3,CASSMGLAVNEQFF,TGTGCCAGCAGCATGGGACTAGCTGTCAATGAGCAGTTCTTC
.,.,TRBJ2-3,TRBV27,CASSLRQRGTDTQYF,TGTGCCAGCAGTTTACGTCAGCGGGGCACAGATACGCAGTATTTT
few,.,TRBJ1-4,TRBV12-3/TRBV12-4,CASSLRGNEKLFF,TGTGCCAGCAGTTTAAGGGGGAATGAAAAACTGTTTTTT
few,.,TRBJ1-2,TRBV5-1,CASSLEGIYGYTF,TGCGCCAGCAGCTTAGAGGGAATCTATGGCTACACCTTC
many,.,TRBJ2-3,TRBV12-3/TRBV12-4,CASSPQEARAQYF,TGTGCCAGCAGTCCTCAGGAGGCCAGGGCGCAGTATTTT
few,.,TRBJ2-5,TRBV6-5,CASSRVGRLQETQYF,TGTGCCAGCAGCCGGGTTGGGCGTTTGCAAGAGACCCAGTACTTC
.,TRBD2,TRBJ2-2,TRBV7-2,CASSPTPGAGGRAGELFF,TGTGCCAGCAGCCCAACCCCGGGTGCGGGGGGGCGAGCCGGGGAGCTGTTTTTT
.,TRBD1,TRBJ1-5,TRBV6-1,CASRWDRVYSNQPQHF,TGTGCCAGCAGATGGGACAGGGTCTATAGCAATCAGCCCCAGCATTTT